This entry features one T cell receptor beta chain sequence. The antigen remains undetermined. This record comes from a study of human T cells and chemical hapten exposure. Notes on the study in general: It should be noted that donors had alopecia, so their immune response may differ from healthy people's.

Each cDNA molecule in the library carried unique molecular identifiers. TCRdb reanalysed the RACE reads using MiXCR and keeps one entry per CDR3 protein. The repertoire has over 75,000 distinct CDR3 sequences, under 13% of them found once; the top ten carry around 1.1%. As for time point: patch test 3, about 24 weeks after DPC sensitization. Described treatment: therapeutic diphenylcyclopropenone sensitization with weekly scalp DPC. This TCR derives from a woman aged 25 to 39 with alopecia areata. Some clones in this sample may be carry-over from other donors' samples. The sample in question was whole blood, obtained in connection with sensitization to the hapten diphenylcyclopropenone (DPC).

The CDR3 DNA reads TGTGCCAGCTCACCGTTCGGCGCCTCCACGGACAGCACAGATACGCAGTATTTT. This gives the protein CASSPFGASTDSTDTQYF. V is TRBV18 and J is TRBJ2-3; D is unresolved. Germline loops: CDR1 KGHSH, CDR2 LQKENI. The CDR3 contains 18 residues. V was clipped by 3 bases and J by 0 bases, with 19 bases between them. Looking up the rest from reference TRBV18 and TRBJ2-3 gives the full variable domain: NAGVMQNPRHLVRRRGQEARLRCSPMKGHSHVYWYRQLPEEGLKFMVYLQKENIIDESGMPKERFSAEFPKEGPSILRIQQVVRGDSAAYFCASSPFGASTDSTDTQYFGPGTRLTVL.